What follows are 29 T cell receptor beta chains derived from one specimen sequenced in a study of T cell responses to AZD1222 COVID-19 vaccine. TCRdb keeps only in-frame clones here, not all; method: immunoSEQ multiplex PCR. The table records fewer than 150,000 clones, roughly 84% of them present only once. The sequencing used peripheral blood, collected on day 0 of AZD1222 vaccination. The source of these receptors is an adult in good health.

This chain uses TRBV6-5 with TRBJ1-4; a weak D match, TRBD1 (5 bases). The CDR3 contains 14 residues. Between the trimmed V and J ends, which lost 0 bases and 7 bases, there was a span of 9 bases. Germline V gene sequence: CDR1 MNHEY, CDR2 SVGAGI. CDR3 sequence (DNA): TGTGCCAGCAGTTACTCCCGGAGGGGTGAAAAACTGTTTTTT. The encoded protein is CASSYSRRGEKLFF.

The rearrangement joins TRBV20-1 to TRBJ2-7, with 7 bases matching TRBD1. Losses at the gene ends were 3 bases for V and 5 bases for J; bases not matched to a gene: 10. The CDR3 is 14 amino acids. Germline lookup yields CDR1 DFQATT and CDR2 SNEGSKA (reference sequence). The CDR3 coding sequence is TGCAGTGCTAGTGGAGACAGGGTAGAGAACGAGCAGTACTTC. Its translation: CSASGDRVENEQYF.

The chain couples TRBV4-2 to TRBJ2-3, with D uncertain. The ends were cut back, 1 base at V and 2 bases at J, with 16 bases in the middle. This CDR3 is 17 amino acids long. Germline CDR1 is LGHNA and CDR2 is YNFKEQ. Written as DNA, the CDR3 is TGTGCCAGCAGCCAAGTTGTTGGAGAGACCCCCACAGATACGCAGTATTTT. It encodes CASSQVVGETPTDTQYF.

The chain combines TRBV19 with TRBJ1-2; no clear D gene. Germline lookup yields CDR1 LNHDA and CDR2 SQIVND (reference sequence). Between the trimmed V and J ends, which lost 5 bases and 2 bases, there was a span of 15 bases. The CDR3 covers 15 residues. CDR3 bases: TGTGCCAGTAGTCTTACTGTAGCAGAAAACTATGGCTACACCTTC. This gives the protein CASSLTVAENYGYTF.

The chain combines TRBV6-5 with TRBJ2-1; 10 bases match TRBD2. This CDR3 has 15 residues. The V segment lost 7 bases and the J segment 1 base; nucleotides outside the gene matches: 4. Germline V gene data show CDR1 as MNHEY and CDR2 as SVGAGI. The CDR3 coding sequence is TGTGCCAGCAATTTAGCGGGGGGATCCTACAATGAGCAGTTCTTC. Translated: CASNLAGGSYNEQFF.

V gene TRBV2 combines with J gene TRBJ2-7; 7 bases line up with TRBD1. V lost 4 bases to trimming and J lost 3 bases; unmatched junction nucleotides: 15. Germline values: CDR1 SNHLY, CDR2 FYNNEI. The CDR3 is made up of 17 amino acids. The CDR3 protein is CASSGTKPGQVVYEQYF. As DNA, the CDR3 is TGTGCCAGCAGTGGAACGAAGCCCGGACAGGTTGTCTACGAGCAGTACTTC.

The CDR3 is CASSDRQGATDTQYF. The CDR3 nucleotides are TGTGCCAGCAGTGATCGGCAGGGGGCCACTGATACGCAGTATTTT. This rearrangement joins TRBV2 to TRBJ2-3; 8 nucleotides line up with TRBD1. V trimming: 3 bases; J trimming: 6 bases; junction bases outside the gene matches: 8. The CDR3 contains 15 residues. Germline V gene lookup returns CDR1 SNHLY and CDR2 FYNNEI.

The V gene is TRBV6-1, the J gene TRBJ1-5, with D unresolved. V lost 0 bases, J lost 10 bases, and 22 bases lay in between. CDR3 length: 17 amino acids. The V gene's germline CDR1 is MNHNS and CDR2 SASEGT. The CDR3 protein is CASSEAEGSVASGPQHF. CDR3 DNA sequence: TGTGCCAGCAGTGAAGCAGAGGGCAGTGTGGCGTCAGGACCCCAGCATTTT.

The J gene is TRBJ2-7, the V gene TRBV5-6, with D tentatively TRBD2 (5 bases). The V and J ends lost 0 bases and 0 bases respectively, with 10 bases between them. From germline, CDR1 is SGHDT and CDR2 YYEEEE. This CDR3 is built from 15 residues. CDR3 sequence: CASSLAGRGSYEQYF. CDR3 coding DNA: TGTGCCAGCAGCTTGGCCGGCCGGGGCTCCTACGAGCAGTACTTC. Full variable domain (outside the CDR3, taken from reference TRBV5-6 and TRBJ2-7): DAGVTQSPTHLIKTRGQQVTLRCSPKSGHDTVSWYQQALGQGPQFIFQYYEEEERQRGNFPDRFSGHQFPNYSSELNVNALLLGDSALYLCASSLAGRGSYEQYFGPGTRLTVT.

The gene calls are TRBV7-2 and TRBJ1-1; D is unclear. Per germline, CDR1 SGHTA and CDR2 FQGNSA. The CDR3 has 13 residues. Deletions cut 2 bases from V and 1 base from J, with 5 bases between. The DNA of the CDR3 is TGTGCCAGCAGCTTAAGACCGAACACTGAAGCTTTCTTT. Protein product: CASSLRPNTEAFF.

The V call is TRBV20-1, the J call TRBJ2-3; D gene ambiguous. The V end lost 5 bases, the J end lost 5 bases, and 8 bases lay between the germline ends. Germline V lookup: CDR1 DFQATT, CDR2 SNEGSKA (reference sequence). The CDR3 runs to 11 residues. The CDR3: CSAGFLDTQYF. In DNA form, the CDR3 reads TGCAGTGCTGGATTTTTAGATACGCAGTATTTT.

The chain joins TRBV24-1 to TRBJ2-3; 7 bases map to TRBD2. Germline CDR1 is KGHDR and CDR2 is SFDVKD. The CDR3 length is 17 residues. The trim removed 4 bases at V and 3 bases at J, leaving 12 bases unmatched. For the CDR3, the DNA is TGTGCCACCAGTGACCATCCCTCGGGAGGTGGAACAGATACGCAGTATTTT. Translating gives CATSDHPSGGGTDTQYF.

The DNA of the CDR3 is TGTGCCAGCCCCTCAGGGAACACCCCAAACACTGAAGCTTTCTTT. This sequence encodes CASPSGNTPNTEAFF. This chain connects TRBV28 to TRBJ1-1; D perhaps matches TRBD1 (5 bases). The germline V and J ends were trimmed by 8 bases and 2 bases, with 18 bases remaining between them. The CDR3 length is 15 residues. Germline V gene lookup returns CDR1 MDHEN and CDR2 SYDVKM.

The chain couples TRBV2 to TRBJ2-1, with 8 bases identical to TRBD2. In germline, CDR1 is SNHLY, CDR2 FYNNEI. This CDR3 contains 17 residues. The V and J ends lost 2 bases and 5 bases, in that order; junction bases with no gene match: 11. CDR3 residues: CASSETGLRGANNEQFF. The CDR3 nucleotides are TGTGCCAGCAGTGAAACGGGATTGCGGGGGGCGAACAATGAGCAGTTCTTC.

This clone was detected once. The chain has TRBV4-3 and TRBJ1-2, with D unclear. CDR3 length: 15 amino acids. The germline V and J ends were trimmed by 4 bases and 5 bases, with 17 bases remaining between them. Germline V lookup: CDR1 LGHNA, CDR2 YSLEER. The CDR3: CASSPANQGLYGYTF. CDR3 bases: TGCGCCAGCAGCCCGGCCAACCAAGGCCTTTATGGCTACACCTTC.

The chain couples TRBV9 to TRBJ1-1; D is perhaps TRBD1 (6 bases). Germline CDR1 reads SGDLS; CDR2 reads YYNGEE. This CDR3 is 15 amino acids long. V was cut by 2 bases and J by 7 bases, with 18 bases left in between. The CDR3 is CASSVRGDRSSEAFF. In nucleotides, the CDR3 is TGTGCCAGCAGCGTGCGGGGAGACAGGTCTAGTGAAGCTTTCTTT.

The V and J genes are TRBV10-3 and TRBJ2-2; 12 bases line up with TRBD2. V dropped 7 bases and J dropped 0; count of bases not matched to a gene: 6. CDR3 size: 17 residues. The germline CDR1 and CDR2 sequences are ENHRY and SYGVKD. Written as DNA, the CDR3 is TGTGCCATCACTCGGACTAGCGGGGAGGCGAACACCGGGGAGCTGTTTTTT. It codes for CAITRTSGEANTGELFF.

The sample holds one count of this clone. This chain connects TRBV28 to TRBJ1-2, with TRBD1 matching over 8 bases. This CDR3 contains 13 residues. The junction had 1 base not matched to a gene; V was cut back by 3 bases and J by 4 bases. Germline loops: CDR1 MDHEN, CDR2 SYDVKM. In DNA, the CDR3 is TGTGCCAGCAGTTTGCAGGGGGCCTATGGCTACACCTTC. As protein: CASSLQGAYGYTF.

The chain employs TRBV27 and TRBJ2-3; no reliable D call. Per the germline V gene, CDR1 is MNHEY and CDR2 is SMNVEV (reference sequence). The V gene lost 3 bases and the J gene lost 1 base, with 8 bases spanning the gap. The CDR3 is 14 residues long. Here the CDR3 reads CASSFSRGTDTQYF. For the CDR3, the DNA is TGTGCCAGCAGTTTTAGTCGAGGCACAGATACGCAGTATTTT.

The genes are TRBV28 and TRBJ1-2, with D perhaps matching TRBD1 (6 bases). The V and J ends lost 7 bases and 2 bases respectively, with 11 bases between them. Germline assignment: CDR1 MDHEN and CDR2 SYDVKM. The CDR3 is 13 residues long. The DNA of the CDR3 is TGTGCCAGCATTACGGACAGCAACTATGGCTACACCTTC. Translating it yields CASITDSNYGYTF.

The chain links TRBV5-4 to TRBJ2-3; TRBD2 matches 13 bases. CDR3 length: 18 amino acids. Losses at the gene ends were 0 bases for V and 3 bases for J; bases not matched to a gene: 7. Looked up from germline, CDR1 is SGHNT and CDR2 is YYREEE (reference sequence). The CDR3 DNA follows: TGTGCCAGCAGCTTGGGCTCACTAGCGGGGGGGAAGACAGATACGCAGTATTTT. It codes for CASSLGSLAGGKTDTQYF. Full variable domain (outside the CDR3, taken from reference TRBV5-4 and TRBJ2-3): ETGVTQSPTHLIKTRGQQVTLRCSSQSGHNTVSWYQQALGQGPQFIFQYYREEENGRGNFPPRFSGLQFPNYSSELNVNALELDDSALYLCASSLGSLAGGKTDTQYFGPGTRLTVL.

The gene calls are TRBV9 and TRBJ2-7; TRBD1 matches at 7 bases. The trim removed 4 bases at V and 2 bases at J, leaving 6 bases unmatched. CDR1 and CDR2 from the germline V gene are SGDLS and YYNGEE. This CDR3 spans 14 amino acids. The CDR3 protein is CASSPPDRTYEQYF. The CDR3 DNA reads TGTGCCAGCAGCCCTCCGGACAGGACCTACGAGCAGTACTTC.

This sequence joins TRBV24-1 and TRBJ2-1, with TRBD1 matching over 12 bases. The V and J ends lost 6 bases and 9 bases, in that order; junction bases with no gene match: 11. The germline V gene has CDR1 KGHDR and CDR2 SFDVKD. The CDR3 is 16 amino acids. The CDR3 loop reads CATSQPGQGASGEQFF. In nucleotides, the CDR3 is TGTGCCACCAGTCAACCGGGACAGGGGGCAAGTGGTGAGCAGTTCTTC.

This clone was detected only once. V is TRBV5-6 and J is TRBJ2-4, with a tentative D call TRBD1 (5 bases). The V end was cut by 3 bases, the J end by 0 bases, with 16 bases between. This CDR3 region has 17 residues. CDR1 is SGHDT and CDR2 is YYEEEE in the germline V gene. The CDR3 bases are TGTGCCAGCAGCTACAGGACCGTTGCCCTAGCCAAAAACATTCAGTACTTC. This gives the protein CASSYRTVALAKNIQYF.

The gene calls are TRBV4-1 and TRBJ2-4; TRBD1 or TRBD2 may be the D gene (5 bases each). The CDR3 runs to 18 residues. The V end was cut by 1 base, the J end by 3 bases, with 19 bases between. Germline-derived CDR1 and CDR2 are MGHRA and YSYEKL. CDR3 sequence reads: CASSQVSAGSKGKNIQYF. In DNA, the CDR3 is TGCGCCAGCAGCCAAGTATCCGCAGGGAGTAAAGGCAAAAACATTCAGTACTTC.

The chain employs TRBV4-3 and TRBJ1-2, with D possibly being TRBD1 (5 bases). The CDR3 is made up of 14 amino acids. Germline CDR1 LGHNA, CDR2 YSLEER. The V end was cut by 1 base, the J end by 8 bases, with 14 bases between. CDR3 in amino acids: CASSQGGSGRGYTF. Here the CDR3 DNA reads TGCGCCAGCAGCCAAGGGGGGTCGGGACGAGGCTACACCTTC.

This sequence joins TRBV6-5 and TRBJ1-1; perhaps TRBD1 as D (5 bases). Trimming shortened V by 2 bases and J by 5 bases, and 9 bases separated the two germline ends. The CDR3 extends over 13 amino acids. Per the germline V gene, CDR1 is MNHEY and CDR2 is SVGAGI. As DNA, the CDR3 is TGTGCCAGCAGTTACAGGGCAGGGACTGAAGCTTTCTTT. Translated, it gives CASSYRAGTEAFF.

V usage is TRBV5-4 and J usage is TRBJ1-6, with a possible D match to TRBD1 (5 bases). The length of the CDR3 is 16 residues. V was shortened by 4 bases and J by 9 bases, with 20 bases between the two germline ends. The germline CDR1 and CDR2 sequences are SGHNT and YYREEE (reference sequence). CDR3 sequence: CASSKGTDPTGSPLHF. The CDR3 nucleotides are TGTGCCAGCAGCAAGGGGACCGACCCGACGGGTTCACCCCTCCACTTT.

This clone was counted a few times. The chain recombines TRBV27 with TRBJ1-2; D is ambiguous. V was clipped by 0 bases and J by 6 bases, with 11 bases between them. Germline CDR1 reads MNHEY; CDR2 reads SMNVEV (reference sequence). This CDR3 contains 14 residues. CDR3 nucleotide sequence: TGTGCCAGCAGTTTATCATCCGGGTTGGATGGCTACACCTTC. Protein product: CASSLSSGLDGYTF.